These 10 T cell receptor beta chains were all obtained from the same sample, sequenced in a study of OX40 agonist ivuxolimab in advanced cancers. Sequencing was performed with immunoSEQ multiplex PCR; in TCRdb, only in-frame clones are kept and a portion is missing. The sample carries 52,000 or so clones, roughly 84% recorded once. Here the sequenced sample was CD4+ or CD8+ T cells sorted from blood, taken in a trial of the OX40 agonist ivuxolimab. Receptor source: an adult with an advanced solid tumor such as melanoma, head and neck, liver or kidney cancer.

This chain connects TRBV7-6 to TRBJ2-5; D possibly uses TRBD1 or TRBD2 (6 bases each). Trimming removed 5 bases from V and 1 base from J, with 14 bases in between. The CDR3 is 15 residues long. The V gene's germline CDR1 is SGHVS and CDR2 FNYEAQ. The CDR3 loop is CASSRTGTRQETQYF. CDR3 DNA sequence: TGTGCCAGCAGCCGCACAGGGACTCGCCAAGAGACCCAGTACTTC.

The chain has TRBV6-6 and TRBJ2-3, with TRBD2 matching 10 bases. The CDR3 extends over 15 amino acids. Trimming cost V 6 bases and J 2 bases; bases outside gene matches: 5. In germline, CDR1 is MNHNY, CDR2 SVGAGI (reference sequence). The CDR3 spells CASSLAGVNTDTQYF. The CDR3 region has the DNA TGTGCCAGCAGCCTAGCGGGAGTAAACACAGATACGCAGTATTTT.

The chain joins TRBV10-3 to TRBJ2-7; D unclear. V lost 2 bases and J 3 bases, leaving 8 bases between the germline ends. The CDR3 has 13 amino acids. The V gene's germline CDR1 is ENHRY and CDR2 SYGVKD. In nucleotides, the CDR3 is TGTGCCATCAGTGAGGGTCCGAGCTACGAGCAGTACTTC. Protein sequence: CAISEGPSYEQYF.

V gene TRBV11-3 combines with J gene TRBJ1-2; 7 nucleotides align to TRBD1. CDR3 size: 15 residues. With V trimmed by 1 base and J by 3 bases, 5 bases remained unmatched. Per the germline V gene, CDR1 is SGHNT and CDR2 is YENEEA. CDR3 sequence: CASSLGGQEHYGYTF. The CDR3, as DNA: TGTGCCAGCAGCTTAGGCGGACAGGAGCACTATGGCTACACCTTC.

CDR3: CASSLGTSGIGEQFF. In DNA, the CDR3 is TGCGCCAGCAGCTTGGGGACTAGCGGGATCGGCGAGCAGTTCTTC. This chain links TRBV5-1 with TRBJ2-1; 12 nucleotides agree with TRBD2. The CDR3 length is 15 residues. Germline V gene data show CDR1 as SGHRS and CDR2 as YFSETQ. Losses at the gene ends were 0 bases for V and 10 bases for J; bases not matched to a gene: 5.

V is TRBV5-6 and J is TRBJ2-2; the D is unclear. The CDR3 is 17 residues long. Germline loops: CDR1 SGHDT, CDR2 YYEEEE. Between the trimmed V and J ends, which lost 2 bases and 5 bases, there was a span of 19 bases. CDR3 protein: CASSFEVSSAGTGELFF. CDR3 nucleotides: TGTGCCAGCAGCTTTGAGGTCTCGTCGGCTGGTACCGGGGAGCTGTTTTTT.

This clone was observed a few times. This chain links TRBV28 with TRBJ2-3, with TRBD2 matching 10 bases. The CDR3 contains 18 residues. V shed 10 bases and J 1 base; nucleotides not matched to a gene: 17. CDR1 is MDHEN and CDR2 is SYDVKM in the germline V gene. The CDR3 loop is CATYSGSGRGWGTDTQYF. CDR3 nucleotides: TGTGCCACCTACTCTGGAAGCGGGAGGGGATGGGGCACAGATACGCAGTATTTT.

This clone turned up a few times. The V gene is TRBV29-1, the J gene TRBJ1-1; D might be TRBD1 (5 bases). The germline V gene has CDR1 SQVTM and CDR2 ANQGSEA. The CDR3 totals 15 residues. V shed 2 bases and J shed 6 bases, with 19 bases lying between them. The CDR3 spells CSVEIRSEGWPEAFF. CDR3 nucleotide sequence: TGCAGCGTTGAAATAAGGTCGGAGGGGTGGCCTGAAGCTTTCTTT.

The chain combines TRBV5-1 with TRBJ2-7, with D perhaps TRBD1 (5 bases). This CDR3 has 15 amino acids. Germline CDR1 SGHRS, CDR2 YFSETQ. With 0 bases removed from V and 2 bases from J, the gap between germline ends came to 12 bases. This CDR3 is CASSLGGRGTYEQYF. CDR3 sequence (DNA): TGCGCCAGCAGCTTGGGCGGTAGGGGAACCTACGAGCAGTACTTC.

The V call is TRBV6-5, the J call TRBJ2-1; 8 positions match TRBD2. Germline V gene data show CDR1 as MNHEY and CDR2 as SVGAGI. This CDR3 region has 13 residues. Losses at the gene ends were 6 bases for V and 9 bases for J; bases not matched to a gene: 7. This chain's CDR3 is CASRGIRGGEQFF. In nucleotides, the CDR3 is TGTGCCAGCAGGGGAATTCGGGGGGGTGAGCAGTTCTTC.